Each of the 5 T cell receptor beta chains below was sequenced from the same sample in a study of shared clonotypes between healthy human individuals. Repertoires were generated with immunoSEQ multiplex PCR, while TCRdb's copy carries only in-frame clones and drops some. The sample holds about 1.1 million clones, about 72% seen once. What was sequenced was memory CD4+ T cells from PBMCs. Subset specified: CD45RA-negative fraction. These receptors all come from a man aged 18 to 30 in good health. Some clones in this sample may be carry-over from other donors' samples.

The J gene is TRBJ2-1, the V gene TRBV15, with D unresolved. This CDR3 spans 15 amino acids. Germline CDR1 LNHNV, CDR2 YYDKDF (reference sequence). Between the trimmed V and J ends, which lost 1 base and 6 bases, there was a span of 13 bases. The CDR3 bases are TGTGCCACCAGCAGAGGTTTCCCGCGCCCCAATGAGCAGTTCTTC. It translates to CATSRGFPRPNEQFF.

V usage is TRBV15 and J usage is TRBJ2-1, with TRBD2 matching 9 bases. V gave up 0 bases and J gave up 0 bases; unmatched junction bases: 9. Looked up from germline, CDR1 is LNHNV and CDR2 is YYDKDF (reference sequence). This CDR3 has 19 amino acids. CDR3: CATSRDRTSGLSSYNEQFF. The CDR3 DNA is TGTGCCACCAGCAGAGATCGAACTAGCGGGCTCAGCTCCTACAATGAGCAGTTCTTC.

Only one count was recorded for this clone. The CDR3: CASSLVPGLGNTIYF. Written as DNA, the CDR3 is TGTGCCAGCAGCTTAGTGCCAGGGCTCGGAAACACCATATATTTT. The V and J genes are TRBV7-2 and TRBJ1-3; D may be TRBD1 (5 bases). Deletions cut 1 base from V and 4 bases from J, with 11 bases between. Per the germline V gene, CDR1 is SGHTA and CDR2 is FQGNSA. The CDR3 has 15 residues.

The chain employs TRBV29-1 and TRBJ2-4; 9 bases are a match to TRBD1. Germline loops: CDR1 SQVTM, CDR2 ANQGSEA. V gave up 5 bases and J gave up 6 bases; unmatched junction bases: 5. CDR3 size: 13 residues. The CDR3 sequence: CSVQGQGRNIQYF. CDR3 DNA sequence: TGCAGCGTTCAAGGACAGGGGAGAAACATTCAGTACTTC.

This clone turned up a few times. The chain uses TRBV27 and TRBJ1-2, with D possibly TRBD1 on 6 matching bases. V gave up 6 bases and J gave up 4 bases, with 12 bases separating them. Germline V CDR1 and CDR2: MNHEY, SMNVEV (reference sequence). This CDR3 has 13 amino acids. CDR3 nucleotide sequence: TGTGCCAGCAGACGACAGGAGAGCTATGGCTACACCTTC. Encoded protein: CASRRQESYGYTF.